The 4 T cell receptor beta chains reported below all come from one sample, sequenced in a study of cytomegalovirus exposure and HLA in healthy donors. The PCR ran on 60 Vbeta and 13 Jbeta primers. The repertoire was sequenced with immunoSEQ multiplex PCR; TCRdb's copy has only in-frame clones and lacks some. The repertoire holds some 140,000 clones, about 70% seen once, with 2% to 3% in the top ten. Sequenced input: PBMCs. The origin of the receptors is a woman in her thirties or forties in good health and CMV-seronegative.

This clone was seen a handful of times. The V and J genes are TRBV13 and TRBJ2-2; possibly TRBD1 for D (7 bases). The CDR3 covers 14 residues. Germline V gene data show CDR1 as PRHDT and CDR2 as FYEKMQ (reference sequence). The ends were cut back, 4 bases at V and 13 bases at J, with 19 bases in the middle. CDR3: CASSSGDRAEGLFF. The CDR3 DNA is TGTGCCAGCAGCTCCGGCGACAGGGCGGAGGGGCTGTTTTTT.

The chain recombines TRBV12-5 with TRBJ2-1; no reliable D call. CDR1 is LGHNT and CDR2 is FRNRAP in the germline V gene. The CDR3 has 16 residues. V lost 0 bases to trimming and J lost 0 bases, with 9 bases between them. CDR3 residues: CASGLVKTSSYNEQFF. In DNA form, the CDR3 reads TGTGCTAGTGGTTTGGTAAAAACGAGCTCCTACAATGAGCAGTTCTTC. Filled out from reference TRBV12-5 and TRBJ2-1, the complete variable domain reads DARVTQTPRHKVTEMGQEVTMRCQPILGHNTVFWYRQTMMQGLELLAYFRNRAPLDDSGMPKDRFSAEMPDATLATLKIQPSEPRDSAVYFCASGLVKTSSYNEQFFGPGTRLTVL.

The chain links TRBV28 to TRBJ1-3, with no clear D. V lost 3 bases and J 0 bases, leaving 15 bases between the germline ends. Germline V gives CDR1 MDHEN, CDR2 SYDVKM. The CDR3 spans 17 residues. DNA for the CDR3: TGTGCCAGCAGTTTTATCCCCCTAGGAGGCTCTGGAAACACCATATATTTT. It is translated as CASSFIPLGGSGNTIYF. The whole variable domain, filled in from reference TRBV28 and TRBJ1-3, reads DVKVTQSSRYLVKRTGEKVFLECVQDMDHENMFWYRQDPGLGLRLIYFSYDVKMKEKGDIPEGYSVSREKKERFSLILESASTNQTSMYLCASSFIPLGGSGNTIYFGEGSWLTVV.

The V and J genes are TRBV4-3 and TRBJ2-7; TRBD1 aligns across 8 bases. The length of the CDR3 is 17 residues. Losses at the gene ends were 0 bases for V and 1 base for J; bases not matched to a gene: 8. CDR1 is LGHNA, CDR2 YSLEER, per germline. CDR3 coding DNA: TGCGCCAGCAGCCAAGATCTGGGGACAGGACTTTCCTACGAGCAGTACTTC. As protein: CASSQDLGTGLSYEQYF.